These 31 T cell receptor beta chains share one sample of origin, sequenced in a study of early T cells in non-severe SARS-CoV-2 infection. From the 5' RACE reads, TCRdb called clonotypes with MiXCR, one entry per CDR3 protein. Of nearly 110,000 distinct CDR3 sequences listed, 11% were seen once; the top ten hold around 8%. The sample was whole blood. The receptors originated from an adult who was a healthcare worker with PCR-confirmed SARS-CoV-2 infection or an uninfected control (not recorded which).

The chain has TRBV28 and TRBJ2-7; D uncertain. The germline V gene has CDR1 MDHEN and CDR2 SYDVKM. CDR3 length equals 12 residues. The germline V and J ends were trimmed by 7 bases and 3 bases, with 10 bases remaining between them. For the CDR3, the DNA is TGTGCCAGCAAGTCAGAGGTCTACGAGCAGTACTTC. Translation: CASKSEVYEQYF. The full variable domain, its missing parts supplied by reference TRBV28 and TRBJ2-7, is DVKVTQSSRYLVKRTGEKVFLECVQDMDHENMFWYRQDPGLGLRLIYFSYDVKMKEKGDIPEGYSVSREKKERFSLILESASTNQTSMYLCASKSEVYEQYFGPGTRLTVT.

This clonotype occurred many times. The gene calls are TRBV27 and TRBJ2-7; no definite D call. CDR1 MNHEY and CDR2 SMNVEV come from the germline V gene (reference sequence). V gave up 8 bases and J gave up 7 bases, with 12 bases separating them. The CDR3 consists of 11 residues. The CDR3, as DNA: TGTGCCAGCGGCTCGCTGGGTGAGCAGTACTTC. This gives the protein CASGSLGEQYF.

At least ten counts were recorded for this clonotype. This sequence joins TRBV30 and TRBJ2-3, with 9 bases identical to TRBD2. The ends lost 2 bases at V and 3 bases at J; junction bases unmatched: 9. There are 16 residues in the CDR3. Germline lookup yields CDR1 GTSNPN and CDR2 SVGIG (reference sequence). CDR3 in DNA: TGTGCCTGGAGTTTATGGGCGGGAGGGGTGACAGATACGCAGTATTTT. This encodes CAWSLWAGGVTDTQYF.

This clonotype was counted a few times. This rearrangement joins TRBV5-1 to TRBJ2-7; 8 bases fit TRBD1. CDR1 SGHRS and CDR2 YFSETQ come from the germline V gene. This CDR3 is built from 15 residues. V gave up 0 bases and J gave up 4 bases; unmatched junction bases: 6. In nucleotides, the CDR3 is TGCGCCAGCAGCTTGGCCGGGACAGGCAGATACGAGCAGTACTTC. It specifies CASSLAGTGRYEQYF. Combining the CDR3 with reference TRBV5-1 and TRBJ2-7 gives the whole variable domain KAGVTQTPRYLIKTRGQQVTLSCSPISGHRSVSWYQQTPGQGLQFLFEYFSETQRNKGNFPGRFSGRQFSNSRSEMNVSTLELGDSALYLCASSLAGTGRYEQYFGPGTRLTVT.

This clonotype was seen repeatedly, ten times or more. This chain links TRBV27 with TRBJ2-1; possible D gene TRBD2, 5 bases. CDR1 is MNHEY, CDR2 SMNVEV, per germline (reference sequence). V lost 5 bases and J lost 7, with 15 bases in between. The CDR3 has 14 residues. CDR3 nucleotide sequence: TGTGCCAGCAGTCGTGGGGAGAGAATAAATGAGCAGTTCTTC. Translating it yields CASSRGERINEQFF.

This clonotype has only a few counts. Here the CDR3 reads CASSHPAGGSSTDTQYF. The CDR3 DNA follows: TGCGCCAGCAGCCATCCAGCGGGAGGGAGTTCCACAGATACGCAGTATTTT. J is TRBJ2-3 and V is TRBV4-1; 10 nucleotides align to TRBD2. The V gene end was trimmed by 3 bases and the J gene end by 2 bases; junction bases not matched to a gene: 8. Germline V gene lookup returns CDR1 MGHRA and CDR2 YSYEKL. The CDR3 sequence is 17 residues long.

This clonotype came up many times. This rearrangement joins TRBV30 to TRBJ1-1; D is ambiguous. Germline CDR1 reads GTSNPN; CDR2 reads SVGIG (reference sequence). V was shortened by 5 bases and J by 1 base, with 5 bases between the two germline ends. The CDR3 sequence is 11 residues long. CDR3 nucleotides: TGTGCCTGGTGGCGGAACACTGAAGCTTTCTTT. This gives the protein CAWWRNTEAFF.

In its sample, this clonotype was seen many times. This chain uses TRBV5-3 with TRBJ2-7, with 10 positions matching TRBD2. TRBV5-3 is known as an ORF, though its function is uncertain. The CDR3 covers 21 residues. V lost 0 bases and J lost 4; bases outside the gene matches: 22. CDR3 sequence (DNA): TGTGCCAGAAGCTTGGTCCTGAAACTAGCGGGGATTCAGCCAGAAGAATACGAGCAGTACTTC. This gives the protein CARSLVLKLAGIQPEEYEQYF.

This clonotype has only a few counts. This rearrangement joins TRBV25-1 to TRBJ2-5; no definite D call. Germline CDR1 is MGHDK and CDR2 is SYGVNS. V was pared by 3 bases and J by 5 bases, with 16 bases between. The CDR3 sequence is 15 residues long. The CDR3 nucleotides are TGTGCCAGCAGTGAGTCCGGGCCACAGACGGAGACCCAGTACTTC. Its protein is CASSESGPQTETQYF.

This clonotype was seen a few times. The chain carries TRBV7-8 and TRBJ2-7, with D perhaps matching TRBD2 (5 bases). The V gene lost 5 bases and the J gene lost 2 bases, with 13 bases spanning the gap. The CDR3 consists of 14 residues. Germline CDR1 reads SGHVS; CDR2 reads FQNEAQ. The DNA of the CDR3 is TGTGCCAGCAGCCCCCGGACTGCAGCCTACGAGCAGTACTTC. It codes for CASSPRTAAYEQYF.

This clonotype came up many times. The chain employs TRBV11-2 and TRBJ1-4, with D hard to call. V was pared by 0 bases and J by 5 bases, with 4 bases between. Germline CDR1 reads SGHAT; CDR2 reads FQNNGV. The CDR3 has 13 residues. CDR3 DNA sequence: TGTGCCAGCAGCTTAGAACTCAATGAAAAACTGTTTTTT. Amino acid sequence: CASSLELNEKLFF. The full variable domain, rest sourced from reference TRBV11-2 and TRBJ1-4, is EAGVAQSPRYKIIEKRQSVAFWCNPISGHATLYWYQQILGQGPKLLIQFQNNGVVDDSQLPKDRFSAERLKGVDSTLKIQPAKLEDSAVYLCASSLELNEKLFFGSGTQLSVL.

The table lists this clonotype with a few counts. The chain has TRBV10-2 and TRBJ1-3; TRBD1 might be the D (6 bases). From germline, CDR1 is WSHSY and CDR2 SAAADI. The CDR3 consists of 15 residues. V gave up 5 bases and J gave up 4 bases, with 15 bases separating them. This CDR3 reads CASSLSRGEGNTIYF. The CDR3 nucleotides read TGCGCCAGCAGTCTAAGCAGGGGAGAAGGAAACACCATATATTTT.

This clonotype has a count of ten or more. The chain carries TRBV6-2 or TRBV6-3 and TRBJ1-1; no firm D call. Germline V gives CDR1 MNHEY, CDR2 SVGEGT. The CDR3 is 15 amino acids. V gave up 2 bases and J gave up 1 base, with 11 bases separating them. CDR3 DNA: TGTGCCAGCAGTTACCGCAATGGCGCGAACACTGAAGCTTTCTTT. Translating gives CASSYRNGANTEAFF.

This clonotype was observed many times. This chain uses TRBV5-5 with TRBJ1-1; weak D call: TRBD1 (6 bases). This CDR3 region has 14 residues. Trimming left V 2 bases short and J 3 bases short, with 11 bases between. Germline V gene data show CDR1 as SGHKS and CDR2 as YYEKEE (reference sequence). This CDR3 is CASSFGSGDTEAFF. DNA for the CDR3: TGTGCCAGCAGCTTTGGGTCAGGGGACACTGAAGCTTTCTTT.

This clonotype was found many times. This sequence joins TRBV15 and TRBJ2-1, with D perhaps matching TRBD1 (5 bases). The CDR3 extends over 14 amino acids. V lost 3 bases and J lost 7, with 13 bases in between. CDR1 and CDR2 (germline): LNHNV, YYDKDF (reference sequence). CDR3 sequence: CATSSQNKGNEQFF. The DNA for the CDR3 is TGTGCCACCAGCAGTCAGAACAAGGGGAATGAGCAGTTCTTC.

The V and J genes are TRBV20-1 and TRBJ2-7; 10 bases are shared with TRBD2. V lost 0 bases to trimming and J lost 0 bases; unmatched junction nucleotides: 2. This CDR3 spans 15 amino acids. Germline loops: CDR1 DFQATT, CDR2 SNEGSKA (reference sequence). The CDR3 spells CSARESGRASYEQYF. The DNA of the CDR3 is TGCAGTGCTAGAGAAAGCGGGAGGGCCTCCTACGAGCAGTACTTC.

The chain is built from TRBV20-1 and TRBJ2-1; D is undetermined. Trimming pared 8 bases from V and 8 bases from J, leaving 22 bases between. Germline V CDR1 and CDR2: DFQATT, SNEGSKA (reference sequence). This CDR3 has 14 amino acids. DNA of the CDR3: TGCAGTCTTATACCGGGCCGGAGACCCGATGAGCAGTTCTTC. Protein: CSLIPGRRPDEQFF.

In its sample, this clonotype was seen many times. The rearrangement joins TRBV11-2 to TRBJ2-7, with D perhaps TRBD2 (5 bases). The CDR3 has 12 amino acids. V lost 5 bases to trimming and J lost 4 bases, with 9 bases between them. From germline, CDR1 is SGHAT and CDR2 FQNNGV. The CDR3 DNA follows: TGTGCCAGCAGCAGGTGGACTTACGAGCAGTACTTC. Encoded protein: CASSRWTYEQYF.

Points on this clonotype: This may arise from a read error, as a much more abundant clone is one base away. The chain combines TRBV30 with TRBJ1-2, with a tentative D call TRBD1 (5 bases). The germline V and J ends were trimmed by 0 bases and 3 bases, with 8 bases remaining between them. The CDR3 length is 13 residues. The germline CDR1 and CDR2 sequences are GTSNPN and SVGIG (reference sequence). The CDR3 here is CAWSVAGYYGYTF. The DNA of the CDR3 is TGTGCCTGGAGTGTGGCAGGGTACTATGGCTACACCTTC.

In its sample, this clonotype was seen many times. The chain recombines TRBV7-6 with TRBJ2-3; possible D gene TRBD2, 6 bases. CDR3 size: 16 residues. The germline V gene has CDR1 SGHVS and CDR2 FNYEAQ. V lost 5 bases and J 2 bases, leaving 17 bases between the germline ends. The CDR3 region has the DNA TGTGCCAGCAGCCCGAGGGGACTTGCCGACACAGATACGCAGTATTTT. Translated: CASSPRGLADTDTQYF.

This clonotype has a count of ten or more. The J gene is TRBJ2-3, the V gene TRBV3-1; TRBD2 might be the D (6 bases). Trimming left V 0 bases short and J 8 bases short, with 18 bases between. CDR3 length equals 16 residues. Germline loops: CDR1 LGHDT, CDR2 YNNKEL (reference sequence). The DNA of the CDR3 is TGTGCCAGCAGCCAAGATGCAGTGGGTAGCGGTCTTACGCAGTATTTT. Translating it yields CASSQDAVGSGLTQYF.

This chain joins TRBV28 and TRBJ2-1; a weak D match, TRBD1 (5 bases). This CDR3 is built from 12 residues. Per the germline V gene, CDR1 is MDHEN and CDR2 is SYDVKM. Trimming cost V 5 bases and J 14 bases, with 16 bases left between them. CDR3 sequence (DNA): TGTGCCAGCAGTCTGGACACCGCGCGTGAGTTCTTC. Its translation: CASSLDTAREFF.

This clonotype was recorded at least ten times. The chain joins TRBV7-9 to TRBJ1-1; no reliable D call. This CDR3 contains 12 residues. V was trimmed by 3 bases and J by 1 base, leaving 3 bases between them. Germline CDR1 SEHNR, CDR2 FQNEAQ (reference sequence). The CDR3 here is CASSFTNTEAFF. CDR3 in DNA: TGTGCCAGCAGCTTTACGAACACTGAAGCTTTCTTT.

This clonotype has only a few counts. The V call is TRBV6-6, the J call TRBJ1-1, with D possibly being TRBD1 (5 bases). Deletions cut 6 bases from V and 1 base from J, with 18 bases between. Germline CDR1 MNHNY, CDR2 SVGAGI (reference sequence). The CDR3 is 16 amino acids. The CDR3 loop is CASSPMPGRTNTEAFF. The CDR3 bases are TGTGCCAGCAGCCCTATGCCGGGACGGACGAACACTGAAGCTTTCTTT.

A few counts support this clonotype. This chain links TRBV6-7 with TRBJ2-1; maybe TRBD1 (6 bases). TRBV6-7 is annotated as an ORF whose role is uncertain. Trimming stripped 7 bases from V and 8 bases from J, with 24 bases between. This CDR3 has 16 amino acids. The CDR3 loop is CASTDPCKGGVYEQFF. CDR3 DNA: TGTGCCAGCACCGATCCCTGCAAAGGGGGTGTTTATGAGCAGTTCTTC.

The sample holds many counts of this clonotype. CDR3 coding DNA: TGTGCCAGCAGACCGGACGGCTCTGGAAACACCATATATTTT. This gives the protein CASRPDGSGNTIYF. The chain carries TRBV11-3 and TRBJ1-3; D uncertain. The CDR3 runs 14 residues. V lost 6 bases and J 0 bases, leaving 9 bases between the germline ends. Germline V CDR1 and CDR2: SGHNT, YENEEA.

In the case of this clonotype: A much larger clone lies one base from this, so it may be a read error. The chain joins TRBV5-1 to TRBJ2-1; TRBD2 might be the D (6 bases). The CDR3 extends over 12 amino acids. In germline, CDR1 is SGHRS, CDR2 YFSETQ. CDR3 bases: TGCGTCAGCTCCCAGCGGGACAATGAGCAGTTCTTC. It translates to CVSSQRDNEQFF. Looking up the rest from reference TRBV5-1 and TRBJ2-1 gives the full variable domain: KAGVTQTPRYLIKTRGQQVTLSCSPISGHRSVSWYQQTPGQGLQFLFEYFSETQRNKGNFPGRFSGRQFSNSRSEMNVSTLELGDSALYLCVSSQRDNEQFFGPGTRLTVL.

V and J are TRBV11-2 and TRBJ2-7; D is tentatively TRBD1 or TRBD2 (5 bases each). Per germline, CDR1 SGHAT and CDR2 FQNNGV. With 2 bases removed from V and 2 bases from J, the gap between germline ends came to 13 bases. The CDR3 has 15 amino acids. CDR3 nucleotides: TGTGCCAGCAGCTTATGGGGGTTTAAGGCCTACGAGCAGTACTTC. Translated: CASSLWGFKAYEQYF.

This clonotype came up a few times. The gene calls are TRBV28 and TRBJ2-3, with 7 bases matching TRBD1. CDR1 is MDHEN, CDR2 SYDVKM, per germline. V was pared by 2 bases and J by 7 bases, with 3 bases of the junction left unmatched. The CDR3 spans 13 residues. Written as DNA, the CDR3 is TGTGCCAGCAGTTTAAGGACAGGCCATACGCAGTATTTT. It codes for CASSLRTGHTQYF.

CDR3 in DNA: TGTGCCAGCAGCACCACAGGGGACGGGCAGTACTTC. Its protein product is CASSTTGDGQYF. This rearrangement joins TRBV5-4 to TRBJ2-7; 7 nucleotides agree with TRBD1. The junction had 7 bases not matched to a gene; V was cut back by 4 bases and J by 9 bases. The CDR3 covers 12 residues. Germline lookup yields CDR1 SGHNT and CDR2 YYREEE (reference sequence).

This clonotype was observed a handful of times. The V call is TRBV7-9, the J call TRBJ2-7; D is undetermined. The CDR3 has 12 residues. Trimming stripped 0 bases from V and 6 bases from J, with 6 bases between. Germline V gene data show CDR1 as SEHNR and CDR2 as FQNEAQ (reference sequence). The CDR3 reads CASSLAGLEQYF. The CDR3 nucleotides read TGTGCCAGCAGCTTAGCCGGGCTCGAGCAGTACTTC.